The clone carrying this TCR beta chain has only a few counts. Its target is unknown. This sample stems from a study of response to subunit inactivated influenza vaccine. The study's findings and limits: Every seasonal influenza vaccination brings in few new T cells, the authors suggested.

A single record per CDR3 protein comes from TCRdb applying MiXCR to the RT-PCR reads. Altogether around 200,000 distinct CDR3 sequences are present, about 10% being singletons, with the ten largest covering 11%. Trimming took off 4 bases at V and 6 bases at J, with 26 bases between the two ends. Germline V gives CDR1 LGHNA, CDR2 YSLEER. CDR3 size: 18 residues. The source material was non-naive T cells sorted from PBMCs, sampled on the day of vaccination. The chain recombines TRBV4-3 with TRBJ2-3; D may be TRBD1 or TRBD2 (6 bases each). This TCR came from a man over 45 who received an inactivated influenza vaccine. CDR3 nucleotides: TGCGCCAGCAGCCGCAAACTAAGCTGGGACACCGGGACTGATACGCAGTATTTT. Its translation is CASSRKLSWDTGTDTQYF.